A single sample gave rise to the 23 T cell receptor beta chains below, sequenced in a study of T cell responses to AZD1222 COVID-19 vaccine (dated by TCRdb to about 2021). What the time point label conveys for this sample: baseline before first vaccination. Receptor libraries were prepared by the immunoSEQ multiplex PCR assay. TCRdb took over this immuneACCESS table, retaining in-frame rearrangements with V and J assigned. Such tables are incomplete; in checked studies, under half of the missing clones stem from an unresolved V gene, and the remainder is unexplained. The sample records 100,000 or so clones, 70% to 90% of which are singletons. The leading ten clones occupy approximately 12% of the sample. Sequences were derived from peripheral blood, sampled on day 0 of AZD1222 vaccination. The receptor set was obtained from an adult in good health.

V gene TRBV7-9 combines with J gene TRBJ1-2; D remains ambiguous. Deletions cut 0 bases from V and 7 bases from J, with 6 bases between. This CDR3 spans 12 amino acids. CDR1 SEHNR and CDR2 FQNEAQ come from the germline V gene (reference sequence). CDR3 residues: CASSLAGRGYTF. The DNA of the CDR3 is TGTGCCAGCAGCTTAGCAGGACGTGGCTACACCTTC.

The J gene is TRBJ1-2, the V gene TRBV30; a possible D gene is TRBD1 (5 bases). Trimming shortened V by 2 bases and J by 7 bases, and 17 bases separated the two germline ends. The CDR3 covers 14 residues. Germline CDR1 is GTSNPN and CDR2 is SVGIG (reference sequence). The CDR3 DNA follows: TGTGCCTGGAGTTGGGCAGGGAGGGTCTCTGGCTACACCTTC. Its protein is CAWSWAGRVSGYTF.

This chain connects TRBV7-8 to TRBJ2-7, with TRBD2 identical over 7 bases. V lost 5 bases, J lost 2 bases, and 6 bases stayed unmatched. CDR1 is SGHVS, CDR2 FQNEAQ, per germline. This CDR3 is 14 amino acids long. This CDR3 is CASSTQRGTYEQYF. In DNA form, the CDR3 reads TGTGCCAGCAGCACCCAGCGGGGAACCTACGAGCAGTACTTC.

The J gene is TRBJ2-1, the V gene TRBV7-9; D is unclear. Trimming pared 6 bases from V and 8 bases from J, leaving 17 bases between. The V gene's germline CDR1 is SEHNR and CDR2 FQNEAQ (reference sequence). The CDR3 loop spans 14 amino acids. CDR3 loop: CASSTLSGLHEQFF. In DNA form, the CDR3 reads TGTGCCAGCAGTACTCTCTCTGGTCTGCATGAGCAGTTCTTC.

This chain links TRBV5-6 with TRBJ1-2; a weak D match, TRBD1 (5 bases). The germline V gene has CDR1 SGHDT and CDR2 YYEEEE. The CDR3 is 14 amino acids. Deletions cut 0 bases from V and 3 bases from J, with 9 bases between. The CDR3, as DNA: TGTGCCAGCAGCTTGGACCAAGGGGACTATGGCTACACCTTC. Translated, it gives CASSLDQGDYGYTF.

CDR3 protein: CASSSMTGSGSPLHF. In nucleotides, the CDR3 is TGTGCCAGCAGTTCCATGACAGGGAGCGGTTCACCCCTCCACTTT. This chain uses TRBV6-5 with TRBJ1-6; 7 bases line up with TRBD1. This CDR3 is built from 15 residues. Germline-derived CDR1 and CDR2 are MNHEY and SVGAGI. The ends lost 4 bases at V and 9 bases at J; junction bases unmatched: 9.

The J gene is TRBJ1-4, the V gene TRBV30, with D possibly matching TRBD1 (5 bases). The CDR3 loop spans 13 amino acids. CDR1 and CDR2 from the germline V gene are GTSNPN and SVGIG (reference sequence). V was pared by 6 bases and J by 8 bases, with 16 bases between. In DNA form, the CDR3 reads TGTGCCTGCCCTGGAGAGGGGATGGAAAAACTGTTTTTT. It yields the protein CACPGEGMEKLFF.

The chain uses TRBV6-5 and TRBJ1-2; 7 nucleotides match TRBD1. Germline-derived CDR1 and CDR2 are MNHEY and SVGAGI. The CDR3 extends over 13 amino acids. V was clipped by 6 bases and J by 13 bases; unmatched bases: 14. The CDR3 loop reads CASSRDRALSGTF. CDR3 nucleotide sequence: TGTGCCAGCAGCCGTGACAGGGCACTTAGTGGCACCTTC.

The gene calls are TRBV19 and TRBJ1-6; D remains ambiguous. The V end was cut by 6 bases, the J end by 0 bases, with 12 bases between. Germline assignment: CDR1 LNHDA and CDR2 SQIVND (reference sequence). The CDR3 totals 16 residues. The CDR3 bases are TGTGCCAGTAGAGACACTTGGCTCTCCTATAATTCACCCCTCCACTTT. Residues: CASRDTWLSYNSPLHF.

This chain joins TRBV5-1 and TRBJ2-5, with 7 nucleotides matching TRBD2. CDR3 length: 14 residues. Germline V gene data show CDR1 as SGHRS and CDR2 as YFSETQ. J gave up 1 base and V 2 bases, and 2 bases lay outside the gene matches. This CDR3 reads CASSLGTIQETQYF. For the CDR3, the DNA is TGCGCCAGCAGCTTAGGGACTATCCAAGAGACCCAGTACTTC.

The chain is built from TRBV2 and TRBJ1-2; D uncertain. V was shortened by 1 base and J by 8 bases, with 14 bases between the two germline ends. The length of the CDR3 is 14 residues. Germline V lookup: CDR1 SNHLY, CDR2 FYNNEI. CDR3 residues: CASSEGGGEEGYTF. The DNA for the CDR3 is TGTGCCAGCAGTGAAGGGGGAGGAGAGGAAGGCTACACCTTC.

The chain couples TRBV5-6 to TRBJ1-2, with a possible D match to TRBD1 (5 bases). V gave up 5 bases and J gave up 6 bases, with 11 bases separating them. This CDR3 is built from 12 residues. Per the germline V gene, CDR1 is SGHDT and CDR2 is YYEEEE. The CDR3 DNA sequence: TGTGCCAGCAGATGGGGGACCAATGGCTACACCTTC. The encoded protein is CASRWGTNGYTF.

V gene TRBV27 combines with J gene TRBJ1-1; D might be TRBD1 (6 bases). Trimming cost V 0 bases and J 0 bases, with 8 bases left between them. CDR1 and CDR2 from the germline V gene are MNHEY and SMNVEV (reference sequence). The CDR3 sequence is 15 residues long. The chain's CDR3 is CASSLSRGMNTEAFF. DNA of the CDR3: TGTGCCAGCAGTTTATCCAGGGGCATGAACACTGAAGCTTTCTTT.

V gene TRBV28 combines with J gene TRBJ2-7; 7 bases are shared with TRBD1. Germline trimming cut 7 bases from V and 2 bases from J; bases unmatched to any gene: 5. The length of the CDR3 is 13 residues. Germline values: CDR1 MDHEN, CDR2 SYDVKM. Here the CDR3 DNA reads TGTGCCAGCACCCGGACAGGAACCTACGAGCAGTACTTC. As protein: CASTRTGTYEQYF.

The chain carries TRBV6-2 or TRBV6-3 and TRBJ2-7; 10 bases map to TRBD1. Losses at the gene ends were 5 bases for V and 0 bases for J; bases not matched to a gene: 1. CDR3 length: 14 amino acids. Looked up from germline, CDR1 is MNHEY and CDR2 is SVGEGT. CDR3 DNA sequence: TGTGCCAGCAGTCGACAGGGGGCCTCCTACGAGCAGTACTTC. Translation: CASSRQGASYEQYF.

The chain links TRBV3-1 (or the pseudogene TRBV3-2) to TRBJ1-5; D possibly corresponds to TRBD1 (5 bases). Trimming left V 3 bases short and J 5 bases short, with 17 bases between. CDR1 is LGHDT, CDR2 YNNKEL, per germline (reference sequence). The CDR3 runs 16 residues. The CDR3 spells CASSHGTPRQHQPQHF. The CDR3 coding sequence is TGTGCCAGCAGCCACGGGACGCCTAGGCAGCATCAGCCCCAGCATTTT.

This clone turned up a few times. V usage is TRBV30 and J usage is TRBJ1-4; D is possibly TRBD1 (5 bases). With 0 bases removed from V and 6 bases from J, the gap between germline ends came to 5 bases. CDR1 GTSNPN and CDR2 SVGIG come from the germline V gene (reference sequence). The CDR3 consists of 12 residues. The CDR3 loop reads CAWSVQDEKLFF. The DNA for the CDR3 is TGTGCCTGGAGTGTACAGGATGAAAAACTGTTTTTT.

This chain links TRBV9 with TRBJ2-5; 10 nucleotides agree with TRBD1. From germline, CDR1 is SGDLS and CDR2 YYNGEE. The V and J ends lost 4 bases and 5 bases, in that order; junction bases with no gene match: 5. There are 14 residues in the CDR3. CDR3 loop: CASSKTGGRETQYF. DNA for the CDR3: TGTGCCAGCAGCAAGACAGGGGGCCGGGAGACCCAGTACTTC. Together with reference TRBV9 and TRBJ2-5, the CDR3 gives the full variable domain: DSGVTQTPKHLITATGQRVTLRCSPRSGDLSVYWYQQSLDQGLQFLIQYYNGEERAKGNILERFSAQQFPDLHSELNLSSLELGDSALYFCASSKTGGRETQYFGPGTRLLVL.

CDR3 in amino acids: CAWSAGREKLFF. CDR3 DNA: TGTGCCTGGAGTGCCGGACGGGAAAAACTGTTTTTT. V usage is TRBV30 and J usage is TRBJ1-4; D remains unclear. The length of the CDR3 is 12 residues. V was clipped by 1 base and J by 8 bases, with 8 bases between them. Germline values: CDR1 GTSNPN, CDR2 SVGIG (reference sequence).

The V call is TRBV9, the J call TRBJ1-2; 7 nucleotides agree with TRBD1. Germline lookup yields CDR1 SGDLS and CDR2 YYNGEE. Trimming cost V 0 bases and J 4 bases; bases outside gene matches: 9. The CDR3 has 16 amino acids. The CDR3 region has the DNA TGTGCCAGCAGCGTAGTCGGACAGGCCCTTGGCTATGGCTACACCTTC. Protein product: CASSVVGQALGYGYTF.

On this clone itself: Other DNA sequences in the same sample also yield this CDR3. The chain carries TRBV4-3 and TRBJ2-1; a weak D match, TRBD2 (5 bases). Trimming took 0 bases from V and 0 from J, leaving 12 bases between them. CDR3 size: 17 residues. Germline V gives CDR1 LGHNA, CDR2 YSLEER. The CDR3 sequence is CASSQDPSGSSYNEQFF. In DNA form, the CDR3 reads TGCGCCAGCAGCCAAGATCCCTCGGGGAGCTCCTACAATGAGCAGTTCTTC.

V gene TRBV5-1 combines with J gene TRBJ1-4; D is unresolved. V was cut by 2 bases and J by 0 bases, with 5 bases left in between. Germline V gene data show CDR1 as SGHRS and CDR2 as YFSETQ. The CDR3 consists of 14 residues. CDR3 nucleotides: TGCGCCAGCAGCTTCAGCTCAACTAATGAAAAACTGTTTTTT. Encoded protein: CASSFSSTNEKLFF.

This clone appeared once. CDR3 nucleotides: TGTGCCTGTGCGAGGGACAGTAACTATGGCTACACCTTC. Translation gives CACARDSNYGYTF. V gene TRBV30 combines with J gene TRBJ1-2; 7 bases align to TRBD1. The CDR3 runs to 13 residues. V was pared by 6 bases and J by 1 base, with 5 bases of the junction left unmatched. Germline V gene data show CDR1 as GTSNPN and CDR2 as SVGIG (reference sequence).